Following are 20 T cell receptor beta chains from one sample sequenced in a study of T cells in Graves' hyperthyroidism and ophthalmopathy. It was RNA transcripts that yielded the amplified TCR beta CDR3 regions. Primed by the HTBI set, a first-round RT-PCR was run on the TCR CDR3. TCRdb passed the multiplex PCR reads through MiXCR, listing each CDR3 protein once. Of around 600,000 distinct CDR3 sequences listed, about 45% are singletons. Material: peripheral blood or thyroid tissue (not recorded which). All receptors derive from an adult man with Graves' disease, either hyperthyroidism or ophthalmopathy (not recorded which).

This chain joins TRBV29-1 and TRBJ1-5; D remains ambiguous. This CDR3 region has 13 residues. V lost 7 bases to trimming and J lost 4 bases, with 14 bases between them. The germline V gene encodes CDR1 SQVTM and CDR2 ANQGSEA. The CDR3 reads CSALPEGNQPQHF. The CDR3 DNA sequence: TGCAGCGCCCTGCCGGAGGGTAATCAGCCCCAGCATTTT.

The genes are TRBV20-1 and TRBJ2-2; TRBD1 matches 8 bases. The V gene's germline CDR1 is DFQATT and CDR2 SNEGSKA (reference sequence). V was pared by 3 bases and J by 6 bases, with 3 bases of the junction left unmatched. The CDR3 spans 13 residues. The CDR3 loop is CSASRGRSGELFF. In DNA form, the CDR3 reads TGCAGTGCTAGCAGGGGGCGATCCGGGGAGCTGTTTTTT.

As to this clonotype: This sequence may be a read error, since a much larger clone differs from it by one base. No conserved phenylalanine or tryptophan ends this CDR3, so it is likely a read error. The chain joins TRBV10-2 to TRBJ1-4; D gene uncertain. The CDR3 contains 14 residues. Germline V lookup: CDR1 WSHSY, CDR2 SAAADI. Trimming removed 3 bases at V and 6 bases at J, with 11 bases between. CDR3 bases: TGCGCCAGCAGTGAAACGGGAACGTATGAAAAACTGTTTCTT. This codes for CASSETGTYEKLFL.

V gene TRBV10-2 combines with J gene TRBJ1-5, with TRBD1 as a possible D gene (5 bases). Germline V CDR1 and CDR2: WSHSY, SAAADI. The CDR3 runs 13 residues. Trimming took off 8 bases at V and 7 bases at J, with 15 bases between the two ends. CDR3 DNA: TGCGCCAGCGGTGGGGCAGAGGGGCAGCCCCAGCATTTT. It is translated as CASGGAEGQPQHF.

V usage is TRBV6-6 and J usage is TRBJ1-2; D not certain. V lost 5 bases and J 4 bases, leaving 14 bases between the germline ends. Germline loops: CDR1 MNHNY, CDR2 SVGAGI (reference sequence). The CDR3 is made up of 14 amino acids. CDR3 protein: CASSEDGETYGYTF. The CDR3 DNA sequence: TGTGCCAGCAGTGAGGACGGGGAGACCTATGGCTACACCTTC.

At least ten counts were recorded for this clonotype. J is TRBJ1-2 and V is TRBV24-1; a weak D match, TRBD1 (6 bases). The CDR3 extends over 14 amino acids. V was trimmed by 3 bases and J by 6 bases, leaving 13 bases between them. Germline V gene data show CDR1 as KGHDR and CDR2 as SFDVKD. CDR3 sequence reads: CATSDPTGRDGYTF. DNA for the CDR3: TGTGCCACCAGTGATCCAACAGGGAGGGATGGCTACACCTTC.

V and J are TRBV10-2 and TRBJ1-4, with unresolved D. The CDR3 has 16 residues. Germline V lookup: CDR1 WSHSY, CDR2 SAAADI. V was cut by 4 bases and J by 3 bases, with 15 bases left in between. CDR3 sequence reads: CASSASLGSSNEKLFF. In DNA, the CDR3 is TGCGCCAGCAGTGCTAGCCTGGGGAGCTCTAATGAAAAACTGTTTTTT.

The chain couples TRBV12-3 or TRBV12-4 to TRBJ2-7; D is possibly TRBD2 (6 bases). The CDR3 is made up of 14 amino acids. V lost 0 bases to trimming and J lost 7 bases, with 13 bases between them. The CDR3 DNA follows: TGTGCCAGCAGTTTAGCGGGAGGAGTCTTGGAGCAGTACTTC. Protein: CASSLAGGVLEQYF.

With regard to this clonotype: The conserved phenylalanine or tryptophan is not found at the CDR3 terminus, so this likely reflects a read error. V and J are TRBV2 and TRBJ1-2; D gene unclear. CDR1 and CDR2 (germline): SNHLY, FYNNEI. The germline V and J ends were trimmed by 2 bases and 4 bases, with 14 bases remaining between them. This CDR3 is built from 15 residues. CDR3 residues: CASSESGNPLYGYTL. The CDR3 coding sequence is TGTGCCAGCAGTGAATCTGGGAACCCCCTCTATGGCTACACCCTC.

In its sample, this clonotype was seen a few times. The CDR3 bases are TGTGCCAGCAGCCAAGGAGGGTTCGGTGAAAAACTGTTTTTT. Translation: CASSQGGFGEKLFF. V gene TRBV3-1 combines with J gene TRBJ1-4; D gene ambiguous. This CDR3 is built from 14 residues. V was cut by 1 base and J by 7 bases, with 10 bases left in between. CDR1 LGHDT and CDR2 YNNKEL come from the germline V gene (reference sequence).

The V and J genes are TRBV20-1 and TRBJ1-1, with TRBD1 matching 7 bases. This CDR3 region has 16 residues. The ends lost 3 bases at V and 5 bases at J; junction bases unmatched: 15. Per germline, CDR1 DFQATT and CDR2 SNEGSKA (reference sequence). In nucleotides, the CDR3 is TGCAGTGCTAGTCCCCACGGAGGAAGGGGGCAGACTGAAGCTTTCTTT. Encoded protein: CSASPHGGRGQTEAFF.

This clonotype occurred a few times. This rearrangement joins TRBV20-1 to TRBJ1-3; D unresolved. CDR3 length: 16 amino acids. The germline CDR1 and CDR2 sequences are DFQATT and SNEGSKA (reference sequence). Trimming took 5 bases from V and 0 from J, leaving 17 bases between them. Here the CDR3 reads CSACPDGCGSGNTIYF. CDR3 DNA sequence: TGCAGTGCTTGCCCCGACGGATGCGGCTCTGGAAACACCATATATTTT.

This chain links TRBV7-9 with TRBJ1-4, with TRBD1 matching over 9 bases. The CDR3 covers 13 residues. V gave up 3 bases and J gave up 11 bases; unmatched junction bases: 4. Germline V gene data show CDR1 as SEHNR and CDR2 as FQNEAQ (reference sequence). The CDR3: CASSLAGTGKLFF. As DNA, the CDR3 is TGTGCCAGCAGCTTGGCCGGGACAGGGAAACTGTTTTTT.

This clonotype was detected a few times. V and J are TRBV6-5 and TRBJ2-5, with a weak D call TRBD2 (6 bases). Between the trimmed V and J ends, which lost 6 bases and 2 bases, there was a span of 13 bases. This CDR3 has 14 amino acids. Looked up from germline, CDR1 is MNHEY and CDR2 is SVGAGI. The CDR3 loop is CASRPGVGQETQYF. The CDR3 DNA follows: TGTGCCAGCAGGCCGGGGGTGGGGCAAGAGACCCAGTACTTC.

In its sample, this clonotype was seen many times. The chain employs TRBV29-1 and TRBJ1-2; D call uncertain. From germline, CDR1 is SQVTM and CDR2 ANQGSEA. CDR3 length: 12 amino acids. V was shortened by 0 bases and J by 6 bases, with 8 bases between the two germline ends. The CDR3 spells CSVEENRDGYTF. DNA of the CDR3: TGCAGCGTTGAAGAGAACAGAGATGGCTACACCTTC.

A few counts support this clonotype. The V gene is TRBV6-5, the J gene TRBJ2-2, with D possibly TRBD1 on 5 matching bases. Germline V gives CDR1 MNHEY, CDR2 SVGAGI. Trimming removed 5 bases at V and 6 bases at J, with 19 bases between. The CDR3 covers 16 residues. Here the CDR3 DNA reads TGTGCCAGCAGTGGAGTAAGGTTAGGGGTGGCCGGGGAGCTGTTTTTT. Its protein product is CASSGVRLGVAGELFF.

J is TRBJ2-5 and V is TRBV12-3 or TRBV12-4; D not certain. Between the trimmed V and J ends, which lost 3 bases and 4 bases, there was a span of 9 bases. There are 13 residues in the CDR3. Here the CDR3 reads CASSFEKGETQYF. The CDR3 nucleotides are TGTGCCAGCAGTTTCGAGAAAGGAGAGACCCAGTACTTC.

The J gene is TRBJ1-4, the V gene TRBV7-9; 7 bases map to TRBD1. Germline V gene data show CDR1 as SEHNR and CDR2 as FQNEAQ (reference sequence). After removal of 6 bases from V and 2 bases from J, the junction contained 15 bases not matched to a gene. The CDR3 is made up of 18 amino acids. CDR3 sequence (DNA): TGTGCCAGCAGTCCCGAGATATGTCGACAGGGTACTAATGAAAAACTGTTTTTT. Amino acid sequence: CASSPEICRQGTNEKLFF.

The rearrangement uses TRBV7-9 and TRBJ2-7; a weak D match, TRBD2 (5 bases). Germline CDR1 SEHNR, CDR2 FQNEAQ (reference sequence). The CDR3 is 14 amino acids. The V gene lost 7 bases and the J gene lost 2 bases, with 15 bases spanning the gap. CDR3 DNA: TGTGCCAGCACCCAACCGGGGTCAACCTACGAGCAGTACTTC. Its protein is CASTQPGSTYEQYF.

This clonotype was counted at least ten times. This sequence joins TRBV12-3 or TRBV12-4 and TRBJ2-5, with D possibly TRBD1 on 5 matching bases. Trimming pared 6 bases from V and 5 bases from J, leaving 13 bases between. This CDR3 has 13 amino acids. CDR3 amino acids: CASRPTAGETQYF. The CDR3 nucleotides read TGTGCCAGCAGACCAACAGCAGGGGAGACCCAGTACTTC.